This T cell receptor beta chain was retrieved from a study of neoadjuvant nivolumab and ipilimumab in lung cancer. V dropped 5 bases and J dropped 11 bases, with 10 bases sitting between them. Germline values: CDR1 SEHNR, CDR2 FQNEAQ (reference sequence). CDR3 size: 12 residues. Produced via immunoSEQ multiplex PCR; TCRdb's table is partial and in-frame only. The sample holds around 7,700 clones; roughly three quarters are singletons and the top ten take 6.7%. The sequencing used adjacent normal lung tissue, collected after neoadjuvant nivolumab, alone or with ipilimumab, at or shortly before surgery. V is TRBV7-9 and J is TRBJ1-6; weak D call: TRBD1 (5 bases). The source of this sequence is an adult with non-small cell lung cancer. CDR3 bases: TGTGCCAGCAGCCGGGACCGTACACCCCTCCACTTT. Its translation: CASSRDRTPLHF.